Below, one T cell receptor (beta chain) is given with its context. What it binds is not known. This CDR3 is built from 16 residues. Germline CDR1 SEHNR, CDR2 FQNEAQ (reference sequence). V was clipped by 0 bases and J by 4 bases, with 15 bases between them. The data are from a study of a mutant IDH1 vaccine in newly diagnosed glioma. The wider study: A roughly 60% male, around 38% female split and a mean age of approximately 40 years characterized treated patients. Radiotherapy, temozolomide, or both had been given previously, and both were given to most.

Regarding time point: baseline, week 1 (first vaccination visit). The sample's treatment: pre-vaccination baseline after standard-of-care therapy. General observations from the study: Pseudoprogression seemingly bore no relation to changes in top peripheral T cell clonotypes. Induction of immune responses by the vaccine occurred in approximately 92% of patients.

This table comes from immunoSEQ multiplex PCR, and its TCRdb copy is limited to in-frame clones, with some not included. Counted here are about 88,000 clones, over 75% occurring once; the ten biggest clones make up nearly 5.5%. This specimen consisted of PBMCs, obtained from a glioma patient treated with radiotherapy, temozolomide or both. The sequence was obtained from a man in his forties with glioma. Some clones in this sample may be carry-over from other donors' samples. This rearrangement joins TRBV7-9 to TRBJ1-2; possibly TRBD1 for D (5 bases). Here the CDR3 reads CASSLANRGSGYGYTF. In nucleotides, the CDR3 is TGTGCCAGCAGCTTAGCGAATCGGGGCTCGGGCTATGGCTACACCTTC.